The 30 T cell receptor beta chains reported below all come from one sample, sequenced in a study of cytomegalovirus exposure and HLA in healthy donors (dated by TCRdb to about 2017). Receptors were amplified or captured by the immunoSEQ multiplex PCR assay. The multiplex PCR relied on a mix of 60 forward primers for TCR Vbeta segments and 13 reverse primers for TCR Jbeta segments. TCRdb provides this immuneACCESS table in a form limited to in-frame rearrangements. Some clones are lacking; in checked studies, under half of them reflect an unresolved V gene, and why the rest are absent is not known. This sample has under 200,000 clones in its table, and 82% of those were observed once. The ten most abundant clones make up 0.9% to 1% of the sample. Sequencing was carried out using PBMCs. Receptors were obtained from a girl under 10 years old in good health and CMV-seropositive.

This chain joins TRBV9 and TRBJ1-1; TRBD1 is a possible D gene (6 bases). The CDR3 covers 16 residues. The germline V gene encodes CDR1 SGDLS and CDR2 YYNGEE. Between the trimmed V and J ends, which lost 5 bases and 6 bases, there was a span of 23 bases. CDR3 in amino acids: CASSDSRGGGASEAFF. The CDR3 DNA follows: TGTGCCAGCAGTGATTCTAGGGGTGGGGGCGCCTCTGAAGCTTTCTTT.

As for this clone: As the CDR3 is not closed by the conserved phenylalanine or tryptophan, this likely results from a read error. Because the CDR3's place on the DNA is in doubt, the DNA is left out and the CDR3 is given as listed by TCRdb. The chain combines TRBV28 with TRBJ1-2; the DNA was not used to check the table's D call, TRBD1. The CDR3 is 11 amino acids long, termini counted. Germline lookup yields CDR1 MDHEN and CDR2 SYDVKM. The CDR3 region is CASSSGDRGNL.

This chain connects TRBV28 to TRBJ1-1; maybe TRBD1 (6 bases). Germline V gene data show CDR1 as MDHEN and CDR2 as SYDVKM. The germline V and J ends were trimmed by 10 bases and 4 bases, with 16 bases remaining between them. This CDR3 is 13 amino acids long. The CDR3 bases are TGTGCCACCCGGACAGTTGCCCGCACTGAAGCTTTCTTT. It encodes CATRTVARTEAFF. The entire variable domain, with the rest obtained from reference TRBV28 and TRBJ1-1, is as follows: DVKVTQSSRYLVKRTGEKVFLECVQDMDHENMFWYRQDPGLGLRLIYFSYDVKMKEKGDIPEGYSVSREKKERFSLILESASTNQTSMYLCATRTVARTEAFFGQGTRLTVV.

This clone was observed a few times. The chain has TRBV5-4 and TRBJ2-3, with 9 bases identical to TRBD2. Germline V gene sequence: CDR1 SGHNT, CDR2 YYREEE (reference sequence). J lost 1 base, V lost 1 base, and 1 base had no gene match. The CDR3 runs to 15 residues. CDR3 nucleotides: TGTGCCAGCAGCTTGCGACTAGCGGGCACAGATACGCAGTATTTT. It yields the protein CASSLRLAGTDTQYF.

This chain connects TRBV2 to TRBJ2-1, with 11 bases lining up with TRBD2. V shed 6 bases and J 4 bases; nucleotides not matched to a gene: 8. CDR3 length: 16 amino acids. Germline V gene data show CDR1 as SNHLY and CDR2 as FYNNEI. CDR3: CASRQRTSGPYNEQFF. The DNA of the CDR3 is TGTGCCAGCAGGCAACGGACTAGCGGGCCGTACAATGAGCAGTTCTTC.

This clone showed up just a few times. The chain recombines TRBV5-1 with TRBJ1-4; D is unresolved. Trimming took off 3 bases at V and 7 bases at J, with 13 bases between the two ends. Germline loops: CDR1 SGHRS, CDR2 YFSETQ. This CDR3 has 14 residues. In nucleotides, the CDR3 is TGCGCCAGCAGCTCCCCAGGCCGGGGTGAAAAACTGTTTTTT. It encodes CASSSPGRGEKLFF.

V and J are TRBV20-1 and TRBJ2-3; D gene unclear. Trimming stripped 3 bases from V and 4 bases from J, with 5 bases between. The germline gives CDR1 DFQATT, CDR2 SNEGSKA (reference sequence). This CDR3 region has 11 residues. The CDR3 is CSASFSDTQYF. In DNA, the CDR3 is TGCAGTGCTAGTTTCTCAGATACGCAGTATTTT.

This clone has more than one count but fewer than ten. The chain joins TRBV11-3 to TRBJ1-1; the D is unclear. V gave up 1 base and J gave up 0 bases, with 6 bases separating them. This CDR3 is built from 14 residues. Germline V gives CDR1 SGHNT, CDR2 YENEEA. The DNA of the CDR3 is TGTGCCAGCAGCTTAGGTCCGTTGAACACTGAAGCTTTCTTT. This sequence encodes CASSLGPLNTEAFF.

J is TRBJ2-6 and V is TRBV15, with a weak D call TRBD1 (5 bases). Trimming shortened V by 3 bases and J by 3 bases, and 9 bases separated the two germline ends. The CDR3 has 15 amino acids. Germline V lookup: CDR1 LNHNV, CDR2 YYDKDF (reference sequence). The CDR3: CATSSIDSGANVLTF. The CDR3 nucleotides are TGTGCCACCAGCAGTATAGACAGTGGGGCCAACGTCCTGACTTTC.

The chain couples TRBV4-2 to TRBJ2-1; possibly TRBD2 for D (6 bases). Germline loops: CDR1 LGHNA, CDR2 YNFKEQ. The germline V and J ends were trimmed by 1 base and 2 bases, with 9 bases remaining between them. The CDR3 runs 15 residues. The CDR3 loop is CASSQALATYNEQFF. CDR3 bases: TGTGCCAGCAGCCAAGCACTAGCTACCTACAATGAGCAGTTCTTC.

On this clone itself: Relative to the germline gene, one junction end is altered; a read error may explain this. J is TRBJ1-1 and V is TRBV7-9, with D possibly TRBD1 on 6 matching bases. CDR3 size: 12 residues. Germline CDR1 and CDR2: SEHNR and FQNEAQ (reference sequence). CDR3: CSSSLGTPEAFF. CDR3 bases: TGTTCCAGCAGCCTCGGGACACCTGAAGCTTTCTTT. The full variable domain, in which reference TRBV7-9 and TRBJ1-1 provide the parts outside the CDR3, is DTGVSQNPRHKITKRGQNVTFRCDPISEHNRLYWYRQTLGQGPEFLTYFQNEAQLEKSRLLSDRFSAERPKGSFSTLEIQRTEQGDSAMYLCSSSLGTPEAFFGQGTRLTVV.

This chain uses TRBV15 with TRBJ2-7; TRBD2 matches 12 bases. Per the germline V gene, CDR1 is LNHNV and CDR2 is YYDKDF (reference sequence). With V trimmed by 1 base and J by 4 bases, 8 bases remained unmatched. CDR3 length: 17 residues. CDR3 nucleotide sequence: TGTGCCACCAGCAGAGGACCTAGCGGGAGGGTCATATACGAGCAGTACTTC. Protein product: CATSRGPSGRVIYEQYF.

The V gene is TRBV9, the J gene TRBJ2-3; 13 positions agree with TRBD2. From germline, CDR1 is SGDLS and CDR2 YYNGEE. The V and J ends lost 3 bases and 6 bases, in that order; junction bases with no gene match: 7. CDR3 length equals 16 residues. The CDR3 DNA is TGTGCCAGCAGCGGGGGACTAGCGGGACGAGAGGATACGCAGTATTTT. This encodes CASSGGLAGREDTQYF.

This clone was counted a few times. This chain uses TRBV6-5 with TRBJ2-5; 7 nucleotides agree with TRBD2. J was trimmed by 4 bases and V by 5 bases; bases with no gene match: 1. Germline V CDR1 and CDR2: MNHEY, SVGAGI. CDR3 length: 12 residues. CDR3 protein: CASSGGGETQYF. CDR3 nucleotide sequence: TGTGCCAGCAGTGGGGGGGGAGAGACCCAGTACTTC.

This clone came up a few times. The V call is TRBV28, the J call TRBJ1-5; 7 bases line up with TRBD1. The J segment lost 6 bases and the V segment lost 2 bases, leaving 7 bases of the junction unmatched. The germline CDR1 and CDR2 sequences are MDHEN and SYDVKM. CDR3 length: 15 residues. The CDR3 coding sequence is TGTGCCAGCAGTTTAACGCAGGGGGACGCTCAGCCCCAGCATTTT. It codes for CASSLTQGDAQPQHF. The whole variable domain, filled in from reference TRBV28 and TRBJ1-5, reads DVKVTQSSRYLVKRTGEKVFLECVQDMDHENMFWYRQDPGLGLRLIYFSYDVKMKEKGDIPEGYSVSREKKERFSLILESASTNQTSMYLCASSLTQGDAQPQHFGDGTRLSIL.

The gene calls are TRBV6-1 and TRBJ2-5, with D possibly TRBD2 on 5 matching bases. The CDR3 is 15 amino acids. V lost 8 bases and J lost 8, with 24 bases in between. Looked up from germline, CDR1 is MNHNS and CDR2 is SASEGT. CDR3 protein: CASRDQNSGLDTQYF. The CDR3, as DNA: TGTGCCAGCCGGGATCAGAATTCTGGCTTGGATACCCAGTACTTC.

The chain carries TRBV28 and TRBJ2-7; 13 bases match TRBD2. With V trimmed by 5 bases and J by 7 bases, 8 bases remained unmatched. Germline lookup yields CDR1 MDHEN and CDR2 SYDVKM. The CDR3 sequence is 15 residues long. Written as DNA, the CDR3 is TGTGCCAGCAGTAGGGGACTAGCGGGGTTGAGAGAGCAGTACTTC. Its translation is CASSRGLAGLREQYF.

CDR3: CASPPSEGQSSYEQYF. In DNA, the CDR3 is TGTGCTAGCCCACCCTCAGAGGGCCAGAGCTCCTACGAGCAGTACTTC. The rearrangement links TRBV12-5 to TRBJ2-7; possibly TRBD2 for D (5 bases). CDR1 LGHNT and CDR2 FRNRAP come from the germline V gene. V gave up 9 bases and J gave up 0 bases, with 21 bases separating them. The CDR3 runs to 16 residues.

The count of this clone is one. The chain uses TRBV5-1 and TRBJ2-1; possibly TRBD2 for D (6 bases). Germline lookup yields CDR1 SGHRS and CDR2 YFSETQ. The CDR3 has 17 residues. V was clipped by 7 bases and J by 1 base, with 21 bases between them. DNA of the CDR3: TGCGCCAGCGGTTTGGGCGGCACTAGCCCTTCCTACAATGAGCAGTTCTTC. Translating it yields CASGLGGTSPSYNEQFF.

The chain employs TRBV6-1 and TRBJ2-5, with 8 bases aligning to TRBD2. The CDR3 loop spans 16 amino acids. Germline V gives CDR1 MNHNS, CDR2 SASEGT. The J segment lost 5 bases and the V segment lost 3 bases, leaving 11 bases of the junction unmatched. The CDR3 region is CASSDFGGRWDETQYF. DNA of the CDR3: TGTGCCAGCAGTGATTTCGGCGGGAGGTGGGATGAGACCCAGTACTTC.

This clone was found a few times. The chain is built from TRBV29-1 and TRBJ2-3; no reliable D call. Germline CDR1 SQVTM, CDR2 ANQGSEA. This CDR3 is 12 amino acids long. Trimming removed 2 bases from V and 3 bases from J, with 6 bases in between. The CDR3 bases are TGCAGCGTTGAACCCCAAACAGATACGCAGTATTTT. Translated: CSVEPQTDTQYF.

This CDR3 is CASSTGTGGTGELFF. The CDR3 nucleotides are TGCGCCAGCTCCACCGGGACAGGGGGCACCGGGGAGCTGTTTTTT. The genes are TRBV10-1 and TRBJ2-2, with 11 bases fitting TRBD1. After removal of 8 bases from V and 4 bases from J, the junction contained 6 bases not matched to a gene. Germline CDR1 WNHNN, CDR2 SYGVQD (reference sequence). CDR3 size: 15 residues.

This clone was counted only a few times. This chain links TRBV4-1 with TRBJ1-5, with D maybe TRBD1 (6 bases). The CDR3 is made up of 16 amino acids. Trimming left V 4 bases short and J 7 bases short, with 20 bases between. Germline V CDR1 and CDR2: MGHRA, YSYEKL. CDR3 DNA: TGCGCCAGCAGCCCCAGAGGGGGGGGCTTCGGACAGCCCCAGCATTTT. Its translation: CASSPRGGGFGQPQHF.

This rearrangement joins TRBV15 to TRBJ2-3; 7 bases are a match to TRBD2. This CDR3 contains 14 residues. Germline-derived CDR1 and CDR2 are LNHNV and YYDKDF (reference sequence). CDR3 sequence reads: CATGASGPRDTQYF. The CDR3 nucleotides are TGTGCGACTGGCGCTAGCGGCCCGAGGGATACGCAGTATTTT. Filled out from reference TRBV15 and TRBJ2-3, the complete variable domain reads DAMVIQNPRYQVTQFGKPVTLSCSQTLNHNVMYWYQQKSSQAPKLLFHYYDKDFNNEADTPDNFQSRRPNTSFCFLDIRSPGLGDTAMYLCATGASGPRDTQYFGPGTRLTVL.

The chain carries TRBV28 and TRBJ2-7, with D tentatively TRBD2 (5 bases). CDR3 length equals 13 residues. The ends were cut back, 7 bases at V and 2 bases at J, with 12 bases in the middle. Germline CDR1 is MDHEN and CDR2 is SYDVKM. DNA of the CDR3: TGTGCCAGCAAACGGAGCGGACCCTACGAGCAGTACTTC. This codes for CASKRSGPYEQYF. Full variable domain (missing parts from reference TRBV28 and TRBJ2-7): DVKVTQSSRYLVKRTGEKVFLECVQDMDHENMFWYRQDPGLGLRLIYFSYDVKMKEKGDIPEGYSVSREKKERFSLILESASTNQTSMYLCASKRSGPYEQYFGPGTRLTVT.

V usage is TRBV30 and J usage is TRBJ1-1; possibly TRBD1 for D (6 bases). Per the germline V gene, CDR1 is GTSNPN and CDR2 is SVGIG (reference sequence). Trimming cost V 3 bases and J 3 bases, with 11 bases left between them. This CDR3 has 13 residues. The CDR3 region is CAWSDRRDTEAFF. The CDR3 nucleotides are TGTGCCTGGAGCGACAGGCGCGACACTGAAGCTTTCTTT.

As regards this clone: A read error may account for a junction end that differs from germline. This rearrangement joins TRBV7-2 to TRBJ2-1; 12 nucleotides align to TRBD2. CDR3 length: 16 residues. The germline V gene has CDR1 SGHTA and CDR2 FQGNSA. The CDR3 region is CASSLAGGKLYNEQFF. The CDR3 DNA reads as TGTGCCAGCAGCCTAGCGGGAGGGAAGCTCTACAATGAGCAGTTCTTC.

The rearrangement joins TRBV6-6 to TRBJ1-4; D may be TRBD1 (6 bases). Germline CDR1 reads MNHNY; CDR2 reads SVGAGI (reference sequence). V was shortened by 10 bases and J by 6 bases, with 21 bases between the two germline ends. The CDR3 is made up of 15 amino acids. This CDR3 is CATAFRGAQDEKLFF. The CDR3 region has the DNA TGTGCCACAGCCTTCCGGGGGGCGCAAGATGAAAAACTGTTTTTT.

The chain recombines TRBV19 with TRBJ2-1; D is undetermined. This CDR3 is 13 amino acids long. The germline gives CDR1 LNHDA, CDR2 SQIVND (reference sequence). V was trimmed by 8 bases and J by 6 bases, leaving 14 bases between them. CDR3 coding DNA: TGTGCCAGTGAATCCACAGTCCTCAATGAGCAGTTCTTC. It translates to CASESTVLNEQFF.

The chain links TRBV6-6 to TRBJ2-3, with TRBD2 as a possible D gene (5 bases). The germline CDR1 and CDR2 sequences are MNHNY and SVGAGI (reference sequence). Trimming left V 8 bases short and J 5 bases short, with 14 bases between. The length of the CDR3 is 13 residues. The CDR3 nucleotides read TGTGCCAGCGCGGGTTTAGGGAGAGATACGCAGTATTTT. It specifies CASAGLGRDTQYF.